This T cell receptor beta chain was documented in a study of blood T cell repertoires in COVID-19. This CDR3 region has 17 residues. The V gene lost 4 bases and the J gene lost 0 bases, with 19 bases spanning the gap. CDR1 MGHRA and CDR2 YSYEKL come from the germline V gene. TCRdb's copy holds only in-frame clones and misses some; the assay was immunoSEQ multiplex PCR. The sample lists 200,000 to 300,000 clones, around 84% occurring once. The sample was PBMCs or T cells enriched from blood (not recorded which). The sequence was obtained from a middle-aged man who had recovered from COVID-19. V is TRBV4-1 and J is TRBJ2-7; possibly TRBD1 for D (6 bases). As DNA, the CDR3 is TGCGCCAGCAGCCTGACTATGACAGGCTTAGTCTCCTACGAGCAGTACTTC. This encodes CASSLTMTGLVSYEQYF.